What follows is one TCR beta chain and its context. This CDR3 region has 14 residues. V lost 3 bases and J lost 1, with 8 bases in between. Germline V gene sequence: CDR1 MRHNA, CDR2 SNTAGT. The data belong to a study of cytomegalovirus exposure and HLA in healthy donors. Data came from immunoSEQ multiplex PCR; TCRdb stores just in-frame clones and leaves some out. The repertoire holds fewer than 200,000 clones, with roughly 90% as singletons. This TCR came from a woman between 18 and 30 years old in good health and CMV-seropositive. V is TRBV6-4 and J is TRBJ2-3, with no clear D. The sequenced material came from PBMCs. The chain's CDR3 is CASSEAKGTDTQYF. The CDR3 region has the DNA TGTGCCAGCAGTGAGGCCAAAGGCACAGATACGCAGTATTTT.